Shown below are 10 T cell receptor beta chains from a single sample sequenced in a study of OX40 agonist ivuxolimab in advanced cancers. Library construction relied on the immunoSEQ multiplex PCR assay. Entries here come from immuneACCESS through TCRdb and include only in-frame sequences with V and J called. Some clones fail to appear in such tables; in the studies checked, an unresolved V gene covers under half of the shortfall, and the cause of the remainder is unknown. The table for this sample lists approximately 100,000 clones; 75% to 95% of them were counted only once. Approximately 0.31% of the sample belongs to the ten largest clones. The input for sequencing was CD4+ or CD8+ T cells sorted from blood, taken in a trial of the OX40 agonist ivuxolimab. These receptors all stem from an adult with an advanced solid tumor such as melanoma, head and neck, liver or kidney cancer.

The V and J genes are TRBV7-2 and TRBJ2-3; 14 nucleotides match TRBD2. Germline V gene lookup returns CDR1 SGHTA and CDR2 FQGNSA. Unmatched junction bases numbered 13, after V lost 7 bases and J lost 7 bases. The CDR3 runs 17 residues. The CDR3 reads CASTRMTSGRALYTQYF. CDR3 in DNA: TGTGCCAGCACCAGAATGACTAGCGGGAGGGCCCTATATACGCAGTATTTT.

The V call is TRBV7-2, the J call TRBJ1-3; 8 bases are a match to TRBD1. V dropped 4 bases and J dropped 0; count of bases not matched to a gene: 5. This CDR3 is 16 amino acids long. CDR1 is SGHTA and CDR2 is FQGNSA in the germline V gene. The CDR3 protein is CASSSQGGYSGNTIYF. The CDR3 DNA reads TGTGCCAGCAGCTCACAGGGGGGGTACTCTGGAAACACCATATATTTT.

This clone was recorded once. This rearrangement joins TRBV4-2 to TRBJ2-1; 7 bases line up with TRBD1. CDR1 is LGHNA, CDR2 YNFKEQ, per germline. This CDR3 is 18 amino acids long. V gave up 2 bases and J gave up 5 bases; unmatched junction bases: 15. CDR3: CASSQIKQGLYYDNEQFF. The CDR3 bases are TGTGCCAGCAGCCAAATAAAACAGGGGCTATATTACGACAATGAGCAGTTCTTC.

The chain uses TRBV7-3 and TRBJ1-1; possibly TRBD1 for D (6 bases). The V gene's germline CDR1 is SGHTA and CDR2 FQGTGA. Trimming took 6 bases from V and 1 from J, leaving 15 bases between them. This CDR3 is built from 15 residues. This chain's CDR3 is CASSLQGTGNTEAFF. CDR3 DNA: TGTGCCAGCAGTTTACAGGGAACGGGGAACACTGAAGCTTTCTTT.

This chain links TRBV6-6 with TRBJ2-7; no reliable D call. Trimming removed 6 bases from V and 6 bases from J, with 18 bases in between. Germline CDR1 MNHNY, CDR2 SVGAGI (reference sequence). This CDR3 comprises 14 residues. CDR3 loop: CASSQTSESSEQYF. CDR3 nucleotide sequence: TGTGCCAGCAGCCAGACATCGGAGAGTAGCGAGCAGTACTTC.

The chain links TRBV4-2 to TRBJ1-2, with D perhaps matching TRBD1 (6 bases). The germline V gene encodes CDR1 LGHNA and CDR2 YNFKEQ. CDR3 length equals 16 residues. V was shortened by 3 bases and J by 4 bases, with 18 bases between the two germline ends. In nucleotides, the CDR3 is TGTGCCAGCAGCCACCACACAGGGTCTCTTGGCTATGGCTACACCTTC. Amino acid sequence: CASSHHTGSLGYGYTF.

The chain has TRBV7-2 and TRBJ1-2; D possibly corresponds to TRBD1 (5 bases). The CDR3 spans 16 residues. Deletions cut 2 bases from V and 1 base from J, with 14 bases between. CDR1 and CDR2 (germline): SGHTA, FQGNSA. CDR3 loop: CASSLMRGFGNYGYTF. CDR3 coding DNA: TGTGCCAGCAGCTTAATGAGGGGCTTCGGTAACTATGGCTACACCTTC.

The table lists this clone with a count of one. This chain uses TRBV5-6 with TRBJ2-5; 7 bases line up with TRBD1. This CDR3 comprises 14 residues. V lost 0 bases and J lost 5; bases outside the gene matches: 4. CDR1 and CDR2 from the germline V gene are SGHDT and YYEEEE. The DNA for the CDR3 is TGTGCCAGCAGCTTGGGACAGGGCCGGGAGACCCAGTACTTC. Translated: CASSLGQGRETQYF.

CDR3 loop: CASASAGANTGELFF. In DNA, the CDR3 is TGTGCCAGCGCCTCTGCAGGGGCGAACACCGGGGAGCTGTTTTTT. The gene calls are TRBV2 and TRBJ2-2, with a tentative D call TRBD1 (6 bases). Germline V gives CDR1 SNHLY, CDR2 FYNNEI. V lost 8 bases and J lost 0, with 13 bases in between. The length of the CDR3 is 15 residues.

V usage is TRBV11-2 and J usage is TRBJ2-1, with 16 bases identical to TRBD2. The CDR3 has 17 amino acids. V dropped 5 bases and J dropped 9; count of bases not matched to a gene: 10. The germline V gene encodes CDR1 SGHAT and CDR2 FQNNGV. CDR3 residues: CASSPGTSGRAPSEQFF. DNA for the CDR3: TGTGCCAGCAGCCCCGGGACTAGCGGGAGGGCCCCAAGTGAGCAGTTCTTC.